A selection of T cell receptor beta chains follows, all from one sample in a study of sequential checkpoint blockade in melanoma. Profiled with immunoSEQ multiplex PCR; TCRdb holds only in-frame clones, not every one. Of 17,000 or so clones listed, roughly 70% are singletons. The sample consisted of CD8+ T cells sorted from blood (inferred from file names), taken from a patient given nivolumab and ipilimumab in sequence. These receptors were taken from a human donor with melanoma. CDR3s include the opening cysteine and the closing phenylalanine or tryptophan. The D gene is left open where the match is weak. Clone size is shown for a subset of rows, as once, few, many or a class of expanded clone.

clone size,V gene,J gene,D gene,CDR3 protein,CDR3 DNA
few,TRBV10-3,TRBJ1-1,.,CAISESGRRDTEAFF,TGTGCCATCAGTGAGTCTGGACGGAGGGACACTGAAGCTTTCTTT
.,TRBV9,TRBJ1-1,TRBD1,CASSVGGQGYTEAFF,TGTGCCAGCAGCGTAGGAGGACAGGGCTACACTGAAGCTTTCTTT
.,TRBV7-9,TRBJ1-2,TRBD1,CASSSPDVGTGGYGYTF,TGTGCCAGCAGCTCCCCAGACGTCGGGACAGGTGGTTATGGCTACACCTTC
.,TRBV19,TRBJ2-5,.,CASSPGVRQETQYF,TGTGCCAGTAGTCCGGGGGTGCGACAAGAGACCCAGTACTTC
.,TRBV6-5,TRBJ2-5,.,CASSSNPSGDQETQYF,TGTGCCAGCAGTTCCAACCCTTCGGGGGACCAAGAGACCCAGTACTTC
.,TRBV5-1,TRBJ2-3,TRBD2,CASSRETSGSPQDTQYF,TGCGCCAGCAGCCGCGAGACTAGCGGGAGCCCCCAAGATACGCAGTATTTT
.,TRBV29-1,TRBJ2-2,TRBD2,CSVGLAYTGELFF,TGCAGCGTCGGACTAGCGTACACCGGGGAGCTGTTTTTT
.,TRBV27,TRBJ1-4,.,CASSKGWNEKLFF,TGTGCCAGCAGCAAGGGGTGGAATGAAAAACTGTTTTTT
.,TRBV5-6,TRBJ2-7,TRBD1,CASSISRGRIYEQYF,TGTGCCAGCAGCATTTCGAGGGGGCGTATTTACGAGCAGTACTTC
medium-sized,TRBV5-4,TRBJ1-2,.,CASSLEVLGAYGYTF,TGTGCCAGCAGCTTGGAAGTGCTGGGGGCGTACGGCTACACCTTC
.,TRBV11-1,TRBJ1-1,TRBD1,CASSFGQGAGEAFF,TGTGCCAGCAGCTTCGGCCAGGGGGCAGGTGAAGCTTTCTTT
.,TRBV6-5,TRBJ2-1,TRBD2,CASSYSPGGNEQFF,TGTGCCAGCAGTTACTCTCCGGGGGGGAATGAGCAGTTCTTC
.,TRBV5-5,TRBJ2-2,TRBD1,CASSLAADRGITGELFF,TGTGCCAGCAGCTTGGCGGCGGACAGGGGCATAACCGGGGAGCTGTTTTTT
.,TRBV19,TRBJ1-5,TRBD1,CASSLWGQALNQPQHF,TGTGCCAGTAGTCTATGGGGACAGGCGCTCAATCAGCCCCAGCATTTT
.,TRBV13,TRBJ1-5,.,CASSLGSPEGNQPQHF,TGTGCCAGCAGCTTAGGTAGCCCCGAGGGCAATCAGCCCCAGCATTTT
.,TRBV6-5,TRBJ2-2,.,CASGRNSQNTGELFF,TGTGCCAGCGGTCGTAATAGCCAGAACACCGGGGAGCTGTTTTTT
.,TRBV6-5,TRBJ1-1,.,CASSGLDSGIHGAFF,TGTGCCAGCAGCGGACTTGATTCGGGCATTCATGGGGCTTTCTTT
.,TRBV9,TRBJ2-7,.,CASSVGAGPGYEQYF,TGTGCCAGCAGCGTAGGGGCAGGTCCCGGCTACGAGCAGTACTTC
few,TRBV13,TRBJ1-1,TRBD1,CASSIRTGITTEAFF,TGTGCCAGCAGCATAAGGACAGGGATTACGACTGAAGCTTTCTTT
.,TRBV6-6,TRBJ2-3,.,CASNEEITDTQYF,TGTGCCAGCAACGAGGAGATCACAGATACGCAGTATTTT
.,TRBV7-9,TRBJ2-5,.,CASSSEKGDQETQYF,TGTGCCAGCAGCTCAGAGAAAGGGGATCAAGAGACCCAGTACTTC
.,TRBV5-6,TRBJ2-1,TRBD1,CASSLDGQGIGHEQFF,TGTGCCAGCAGCTTGGACGGACAGGGGATAGGGCATGAGCAGTTCTTC
.,TRBV9,TRBJ2-3,.,CASSESGADDTQYF,TGTGCCAGCAGCGAAAGCGGAGCCGACGATACGCAGTATTTT
few,TRBV4-1,TRBJ2-7,.,CASSQDLGSREQYF,TGCGCCAGCAGCCAAGATCTGGGCTCTCGGGAGCAGTACTTC
.,TRBV11-3,TRBJ2-1,.,CASSFLLKTRGLNEQFF,TGTGCCAGCAGCTTCCTTTTGAAGACCCGTGGGCTCAATGAGCAGTTCTTC
.,TRBV10-2,TRBJ2-3,.,CASSNPKRAYTDTQYF,TGCGCCAGCAGTAATCCGAAGCGGGCATACACAGATACGCAGTATTTT
.,TRBV7-2,TRBJ2-1,.,CASSLEYGGEQFF,TGTGCCAGCAGCTTAGAGTACGGAGGTGAGCAGTTCTTC
.,TRBV19,TRBJ2-7,.,CASSNRDSSYEQYF,TGTGCCAGTAGTAACCGGGACTCGTCCTACGAGCAGTACTTC
.,TRBV2,TRBJ1-2,.,CASSGGGDDYGYTF,TGTGCCAGCAGTGGAGGGGGGGATGACTATGGCTACACCTTC
.,TRBV4-1,TRBJ1-2,TRBD1,CASSQWRTGDDYGYTF,TGCGCCAGCAGCCAATGGCGGACAGGGGATGACTATGGCTACACCTTC
.,TRBV19,TRBJ2-7,.,CASSIGPPGEQYF,TGTGCCAGTAGTATTGGGCCCCCTGGCGAGCAGTACTTC
few,TRBV7-9,TRBJ1-1,.,CASSLARATEAFF,TGTGCCAGCAGCTTAGCCAGGGCCACTGAAGCTTTCTTT
.,TRBV5-8,TRBJ2-4,TRBD2,CASSLGLAGVGAKNIQYF,TGTGCCAGCAGCCTAGGACTAGCGGGAGTCGGGGCCAAAAACATTCAGTACTTC
.,TRBV7-3,TRBJ2-7,.,CASSPAWTAYSYEQYF,TGTGCCAGCAGCCCCGCATGGACAGCATACTCCTACGAGCAGTACTTC
.,TRBV6-5,TRBJ1-1,.,CASSVRTVYSTEAFF,TGTGCCAGCAGTGTCCGGACAGTCTATAGCACTGAAGCTTTCTTT
medium-sized,TRBV6-1,TRBJ2-7,.,CASSPGRGLTYEQYF,TGTGCCAGCAGCCCCGGTAGGGGCCTAACCTACGAGCAGTACTTC
.,TRBV2,TRBJ2-7,TRBD2,CASPAASGLSYEQYF,TGTGCCAGCCCGGCGGCTAGCGGACTATCCTACGAGCAGTACTTC
.,TRBV25-1,TRBJ2-1,.,CASSGAEQFF,TGTGCCAGCAGTGGGGCTGAGCAGTTCTTC
few,TRBV12-5,TRBJ1-1,.,CASGLGRNTEAFF,TGTGCTAGTGGTTTGGGCAGGAACACTGAAGCTTTCTTT
.,TRBV18,TRBJ2-3,TRBD1,CASSSSPTGGSTDTQYF,TGTGCCAGCTCATCTTCACCGACAGGGGGTAGCACAGATACGCAGTATTTT
.,TRBV10-2,TRBJ2-7,.,CASSESRSYEQYF,TGCGCCAGCAGTGAGTCCCGCTCCTACGAGCAGTACTTC
.,TRBV6-5,TRBJ2-1,TRBD2,CASSLAGDYNEQFF,TGTGCCAGCAGTTTAGCGGGGGATTACAATGAGCAGTTCTTC
.,TRBV11-3,TRBJ2-1,TRBD1,CASSIRDSLTVSYNEQFF,TGTGCCAGCAGCATCCGGGACAGCCTCACGGTGTCCTACAATGAGCAGTTCTTC
.,TRBV14,TRBJ2-7,.,CASSGTPFEQYF,TGTGCCAGCAGTGGGACTCCCTTCGAGCAGTACTTC
.,TRBV5-1,TRBJ2-7,.,CASSEGVYEQYF,TGCGCCAGCAGCGAAGGGGTATACGAGCAGTACTTC